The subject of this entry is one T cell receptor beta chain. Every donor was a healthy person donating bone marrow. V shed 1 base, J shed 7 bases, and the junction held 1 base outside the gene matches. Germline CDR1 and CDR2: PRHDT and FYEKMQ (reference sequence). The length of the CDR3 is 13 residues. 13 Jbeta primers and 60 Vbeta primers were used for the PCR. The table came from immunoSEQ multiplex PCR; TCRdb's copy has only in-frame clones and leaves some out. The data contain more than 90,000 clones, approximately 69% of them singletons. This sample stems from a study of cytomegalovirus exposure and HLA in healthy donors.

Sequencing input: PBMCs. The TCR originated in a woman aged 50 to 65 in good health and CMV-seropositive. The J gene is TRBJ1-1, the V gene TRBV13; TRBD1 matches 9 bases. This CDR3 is CASSLEGQGEAFF. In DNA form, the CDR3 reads TGTGCCAGCAGCTTAGAGGGACAGGGTGAAGCTTTCTTT.